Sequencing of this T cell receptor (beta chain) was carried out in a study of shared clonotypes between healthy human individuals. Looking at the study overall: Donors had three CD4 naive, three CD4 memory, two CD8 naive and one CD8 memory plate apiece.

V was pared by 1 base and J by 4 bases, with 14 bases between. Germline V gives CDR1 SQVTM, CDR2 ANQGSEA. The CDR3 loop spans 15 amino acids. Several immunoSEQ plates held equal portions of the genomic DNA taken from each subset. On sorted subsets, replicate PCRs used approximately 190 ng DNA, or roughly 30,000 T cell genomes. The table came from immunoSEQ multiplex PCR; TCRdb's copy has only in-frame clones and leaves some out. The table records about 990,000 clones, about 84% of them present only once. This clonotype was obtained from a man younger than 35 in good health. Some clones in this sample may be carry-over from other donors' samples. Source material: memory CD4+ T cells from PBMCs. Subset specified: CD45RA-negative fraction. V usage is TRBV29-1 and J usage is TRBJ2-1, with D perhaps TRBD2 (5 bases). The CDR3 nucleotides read TGCAGCGTTGAAGCTTCCGGGATCCGATACAATGAGCAGTTCTTC. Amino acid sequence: CSVEASGIRYNEQFF.